Below, one T cell receptor beta chain is given with its context. Its antigen remains unidentified. Antigen-specific CD4+ T cell clonotypes were called by their expansion after viral peptide-pool culture in ViraFEST. Isolating CD4+ T cells followed less than 11 days of culture. Absence of prior SARS-CoV-2 infection characterized the vaccine recipients, who showed negative nucleocapsid antibodies. The ends were cut back, 5 bases at V and 1 base at J, with 12 bases in the middle. This CDR3 spans 15 amino acids. CDR1 is KGHDR, CDR2 SFDVKD, per germline. This entry belongs to a study of vaccination effects on CD4 cells after COVID-19. Assay used: immunoSEQ multiplex PCR; TCRdb lists only in-frame clones, some missing. This sample has fewer than 25,000 clones, with 65% to 80% found just once.

The chain has TRBV24-1 and TRBJ2-3; D is uncertain. The receptor was derived from a human donor who received a COVID-19 vaccine. Source: CD4+ T cells from PBMCs cultured with HCoV-NL63 spike peptides, taken before COVID-19 vaccination. The CDR3 spells CATSGWGTGTDTQYF. CDR3 nucleotide sequence: TGTGCCACCAGTGGCTGGGGTACCGGCACAGATACGCAGTATTTT.